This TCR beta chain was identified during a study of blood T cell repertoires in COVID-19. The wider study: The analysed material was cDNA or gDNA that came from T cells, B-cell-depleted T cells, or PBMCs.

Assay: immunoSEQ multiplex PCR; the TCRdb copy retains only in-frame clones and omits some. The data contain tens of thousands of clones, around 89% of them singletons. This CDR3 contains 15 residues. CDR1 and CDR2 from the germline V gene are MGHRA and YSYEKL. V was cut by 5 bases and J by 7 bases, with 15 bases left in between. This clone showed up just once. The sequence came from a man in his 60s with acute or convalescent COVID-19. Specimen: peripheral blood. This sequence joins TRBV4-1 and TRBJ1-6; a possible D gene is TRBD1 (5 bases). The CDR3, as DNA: TGCGCCAGCAGCAATCACCGGGGACTGAATTCACCCCTCCACTTT. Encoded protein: CASSNHRGLNSPLHF.